This T cell receptor (beta chain) was documented in a study of blood T cell repertoires in COVID-19. Background on the study: T cells, B-cell-depleted T cells, or PBMCs provided the cDNA or gDNA that served as material.

V lost 6 bases to trimming and J lost 0 bases, with 15 bases between them. CDR1 is LNHDA and CDR2 is SQIVND in the germline V gene (reference sequence). The CDR3 totals 16 residues. Participants' reported clinical history set cohort assignment. Measured with immunoSEQ multiplex PCR; TCRdb has only the in-frame clones, and not every one. The repertoire holds hundreds of thousands of clones, with about 88% as singletons. Source material: PBMCs or T cells enriched from blood (not recorded which). The chain employs TRBV19 and TRBJ1-5; possibly TRBD1 for D (5 bases). This TCR came from a woman aged 25 to 39 who had recovered from COVID-19. CDR3 coding DNA: TGTGCCAGTAGACATACCACAGGCTATAGCAATCAGCCCCAGCATTTT. Its protein is CASRHTTGYSNQPQHF.